The clone carrying this T cell receptor beta chain showed up just once. The assay was immunoSEQ multiplex PCR, and TCRdb's table has in-frame clones only and misses some. The data show 450,000 or so clones, over 85% seen once. The data are from a study of blood T cell repertoires in COVID-19. Study background: Material from acute and convalescent COVID-19 was sourced from the United States, Italy and Spain. Sample material is recorded as cDNA or gDNA derived from T cells, B-cell-depleted T cells, or PBMCs.

The germline gives CDR1 LNHNV, CDR2 YYDKDF (reference sequence). V dropped 0 bases and J dropped 1; count of bases not matched to a gene: 5. The CDR3 length is 16 residues. Patients at the Seattle site were enrolled during active infection and followed longitudinally. The rearrangement uses TRBV15 and TRBJ1-1; 7 bases are a match to TRBD1. Sequencing used peripheral blood. This receptor was identified in a man younger than 30 with COVID-19, enrolled during active disease. The CDR3 region is CATSRDLGTANTEAFF. The CDR3 DNA is TGTGCCACCAGCAGAGACCTCGGGACAGCGAACACTGAAGCTTTCTTT. Full variable domain (missing parts from reference TRBV15 and TRBJ1-1): DAMVIQNPRYQVTQFGKPVTLSCSQTLNHNVMYWYQQKSSQAPKLLFHYYDKDFNNEADTPDNFQSRRPNTSFCFLDIRSPGLGDTAMYLCATSRDLGTANTEAFFGQGTRLTVV.